The 3 T cell receptor beta chains reported below all come from one sample, sequenced in a study of type 1 regulatory T cells. Each CDR3 protein gets one entry after TCRdb re-called the reads with MiXCR. The table lists 60,000 to 70,000 distinct CDR3 sequences, 63% of them singletons. For these receptors, no antigen is known. The material sequenced was cultured T cells, either the whole culture or a sorted T cell fraction (not recorded which). Subset: Tr1-enriched cell product generated in vitro against host alloantigens. These receptors were collected from a human donor in good health.

This chain connects TRBV20-1 to TRBJ1-6, with a tentative D call TRBD1 (6 bases). The germline V gene encodes CDR1 DFQATT and CDR2 SNEGSKA (reference sequence). Trimming cost V 0 bases and J 7 bases, with 22 bases left between them. The length of the CDR3 is 18 residues. CDR3 loop: CSARDHGGHRRRNSPLHF. CDR3 in DNA: TGCAGTGCTAGAGATCATGGGGGACATAGGCGTAGGAATTCACCCCTCCACTTT.

V gene TRBV24-1 combines with J gene TRBJ2-2, with 13 bases lining up with TRBD2. The CDR3 is 19 residues long. With 4 bases clipped from V and 3 bases from J, the junction kept 10 bases outside the gene matches. Germline values: CDR1 KGHDR, CDR2 SFDVKD. The CDR3 nucleotides read TGTGCCACCAGTGACCCCCGGACTAGCGGGAGTGGGTACACCGGGGAGCTGTTTTTT. Encoded protein: CATSDPRTSGSGYTGELFF.

CDR3 DNA: TGCAGTGCCATCGGGACAGGGGGGTTTAGCACAGATACGCAGTATTTT. Translated, it gives CSAIGTGGFSTDTQYF. The rearrangement uses TRBV20-1 and TRBJ2-3, with 11 bases aligning to TRBD1. There are 16 residues in the CDR3. The germline gives CDR1 DFQATT, CDR2 SNEGSKA (reference sequence). J gave up 0 bases and V 6 bases, and 8 bases lay outside the gene matches.